The T cell receptor beta chain described here comes from a study of post-analysis software for immune sequencing data. Findings and limits, study-wide: Elevated frequency relative to controls characterized roughly 5 TRBV segments in patients, TRBV5-6, TRBV5-1 and TRBV20-1 among them.

Regarding this clonotype: Its target is not known.

Sequencing libraries made from TCR beta cDNA carried unique molecular identifiers. TCRdb re-called the PCR reads through MiXCR, storing one row per CDR3 protein. Of 750,000 to 950,000 distinct CDR3 sequences listed, 35% to 55% were seen once; the top ten hold roughly 4.9%. Germline-derived CDR1 and CDR2 are DFQATT and SNEGSKA (reference sequence). The CDR3 covers 13 residues. J is TRBJ2-4 and V is TRBV20-1; D may match TRBD1 or TRBD2 (5 bases each). TRBJ2-7 matches the DNA end more closely, so the J call is doubtful. The sequenced sample consisted of blood. The TCR originated in a girl aged 10 to 17 with multiple sclerosis. The CDR3 coding sequence is TGCAGTGCCCCGGATGAGGGGATTTACGAGCAGTACTTC. This sequence encodes CSAPDEGIYEQYF.